Shown below are 10 T cell receptor beta chains from a single sample sequenced in a study of identical twins. TCRdb independently ran MiXCR on the 5' RACE reads; one entry per CDR3 protein. The sample contains around 1.7 million distinct CDR3 sequences, roughly 35% of which appear only once. Sequenced: cord blood. Every receptor here comes from a newborn girl in good health.

V is TRBV4-2 and J is TRBJ2-2, with TRBD2 matching 7 bases. V dropped 1 base and J dropped 1; count of bases not matched to a gene: 0. The V gene's germline CDR1 is LGHNA and CDR2 YNFKEQ. This CDR3 has 15 residues. The CDR3 region is CASSQGGGNTGELFF. The CDR3 DNA sequence: TGTGCCAGCAGCCAAGGCGGGGGGAACACCGGGGAGCTGTTTTTT.

This clonotype was seen many times. The V and J genes are TRBV7-2 and TRBJ2-1; tentative D call: TRBD2 (5 bases). The V gene lost 6 bases and the J gene lost 6 bases, with 9 bases spanning the gap. CDR1 is SGHTA, CDR2 FQGNSA, per germline. There are 12 residues in the CDR3. The CDR3 DNA follows: TGTGCCAGCAGACCTACTAGCAATGAGCAGTTCTTC. Its translation: CASRPTSNEQFF. Full variable domain (remainder filled in from reference TRBV7-2 and TRBJ2-1): GAGVSQSPSNKVTEKGKDVELRCDPISGHTALYWYRQSLGQGLEFLIYFQGNSAPDKSGLPSDRFSAERTGGSVSTLTIQRTQQEDSAVYLCASRPTSNEQFFGPGTRLTVL.

The CDR3 protein is CASSLGPLGEVSYEQYF. CDR3 nucleotide sequence: TGTGCCAGCAGCTTAGGTCCCCTCGGGGAGGTATCCTACGAGCAGTACTTC. V usage is TRBV7-8 and J usage is TRBJ2-7, with TRBD2 as a possible D gene (6 bases). The CDR3 spans 17 residues. Trimming stripped 1 base from V and 1 base from J, with 17 bases between. CDR1 is SGHVS and CDR2 is FQNEAQ in the germline V gene.

The genes are TRBV4-2 and TRBJ1-2; 7 bases map to TRBD1. Germline-derived CDR1 and CDR2 are LGHNA and YNFKEQ. The CDR3 consists of 15 residues. The ends lost 0 bases at V and 4 bases at J; junction bases unmatched: 5. The CDR3 bases are TGTGCCAGCAGCCAAGATGAGGGGGCGGCCTATGGCTACACCTTC. Amino acids: CASSQDEGAAYGYTF.

This clonotype was picked up many times. The gene calls are TRBV29-1 and TRBJ2-5; maybe TRBD2 (5 bases). This CDR3 has 12 residues. Trimming took off 4 bases at V and 3 bases at J, with 9 bases between the two ends. CDR1 is SQVTM, CDR2 ANQGSEA, per germline. DNA for the CDR3: TGCAGCGTTGTGGGTAGCGAAGAGACCCAGTACTTC. Translation gives CSVVGSEETQYF.

The chain couples TRBV28 to TRBJ1-6; weak D call: TRBD1 (5 bases). V shed 0 bases and J shed 1 base, with 10 bases lying between them. The CDR3 totals 17 residues. CDR1 MDHEN and CDR2 SYDVKM come from the germline V gene. The CDR3 protein is CASSLWQGDSYNSPLHF. The CDR3 DNA reads as TGTGCCAGCAGTTTATGGCAGGGCGATTCCTATAATTCACCCCTCCACTTT.

V is TRBV4-2 and J is TRBJ2-7, with 14 bases identical to TRBD2. The CDR3 length is 16 residues. In germline, CDR1 is LGHNA, CDR2 YNFKEQ. V shed 8 bases, J shed 7 bases, and the junction held 13 bases outside the gene matches. CDR3 loop: CASRLAGGPSIYEQYF. CDR3 nucleotide sequence: TGTGCCAGCCGACTAGCGGGGGGGCCATCTATTTATGAGCAGTACTTC.

The chain couples TRBV12-3 or TRBV12-4 to TRBJ2-1, with TRBD2 identical over 7 bases. V dropped 3 bases and J dropped 2; count of bases not matched to a gene: 4. There are 15 residues in the CDR3. The CDR3 spells CASSFGLGTYNEQFF. The CDR3 nucleotides are TGTGCCAGCAGTTTTGGACTAGGGACCTACAATGAGCAGTTCTTC.

This clonotype showed up just a few times. This chain joins TRBV27 and TRBJ1-2; D unclear. The CDR3 consists of 13 residues. CDR1 is MNHEY, CDR2 SMNVEV, per germline (reference sequence). V was pared by 4 bases and J by 10 bases, with 16 bases between. The CDR3 loop reads CASSSPPGNHYTF. The CDR3 DNA sequence: TGTGCCAGCAGTTCGCCCCCGGGGAATCACTACACCTTC.

The chain uses TRBV27 and TRBJ2-1; D unresolved. V dropped 0 bases and J dropped 6 bases, with 6 bases sitting between them. This CDR3 contains 13 residues. Germline V gives CDR1 MNHEY, CDR2 SMNVEV (reference sequence). The CDR3 nucleotides read TGTGCCAGCAGTTTATCCTTGGTCAATGAGCAGTTCTTC. It is translated as CASSLSLVNEQFF.